Following are 10 T cell receptor beta chains from one sample sequenced in a study of T-cell reconstitution after alpha-beta-depleted transplantation in children. Using unique molecular identifiers, the investigators prepared the TCRbeta library. TCRdb re-analysed the PCR reads in MiXCR, keeping a single row per CDR3 protein. The table has fewer than 700,000 distinct CDR3 sequences, roughly 13% seen once. This sample comprised PBMCs, mostly from graft donor cells, obtained 360 days after TCRalphabeta/CD19-depleted stem cell transplant. These receptors all stem from a male patient aged 5 to 17 who had a stem cell transplant for acute myeloid leukemia, so the T cells may come from the graft donor.

This clonotype was recorded at least ten times. The chain recombines TRBV7-3 with TRBJ2-1; 10 bases line up with TRBD2. Germline-derived CDR1 and CDR2 are SGHTA and FQGTGA. Trimming took 2 bases from V and 4 from J; bases not matched to a gene: 5. The CDR3 extends over 16 amino acids. The CDR3: CASSLSGLAEYNEQFF. CDR3 DNA sequence: TGTGCCAGCAGCTTATCTGGACTAGCGGAATACAATGAGCAGTTCTTC.

This clonotype was recorded many times. The chain couples TRBV28 to TRBJ2-1, with D possibly TRBD2 on 6 matching bases. This CDR3 region has 15 residues. Germline V gene sequence: CDR1 MDHEN, CDR2 SYDVKM. V was pared by 8 bases and J by 7 bases, with 21 bases between. DNA of the CDR3: TGTGCCAGCGGGAGGCCGCTTCCAGGAGCGAATGAGCAGTTCTTC. It codes for CASGRPLPGANEQFF.

The chain uses TRBV7-9 and TRBJ2-7, with TRBD2 matching 13 bases. Germline CDR1 SEHNR, CDR2 FQNEAQ (reference sequence). Unmatched junction bases numbered 7, after V lost 5 bases and J lost 3 bases. The CDR3 contains 16 residues. CDR3 DNA: TGTGCCAGCAGCGAAGGACTAGCGGGAGCAGGCTACGAGCAGTACTTC. Translated, it gives CASSEGLAGAGYEQYF.

The chain couples TRBV20-1 to TRBJ2-2; TRBD1 agrees at 8 bases. After removal of 8 bases from V and 2 bases from J, the junction contained 7 bases not matched to a gene. The CDR3 is 14 amino acids. Germline-derived CDR1 and CDR2 are DFQATT and SNEGSKA (reference sequence). The CDR3 DNA reads as TGCAGTCCGACCGGGACAGGAAACACCGGGGAGCTGTTTTTT. It yields the protein CSPTGTGNTGELFF.

This clonotype was seen a handful of times. This sequence joins TRBV7-9 and TRBJ1-1; the D is unclear. Germline V gives CDR1 SEHNR, CDR2 FQNEAQ (reference sequence). The V and J ends lost 3 bases and 1 base respectively, with 12 bases between them. CDR3 length: 15 residues. The CDR3 is CASSFHSKGNTEAFF. DNA for the CDR3: TGTGCCAGCAGCTTTCACTCTAAGGGGAACACTGAAGCTTTCTTT. The full variable domain, its missing parts supplied by reference TRBV7-9 and TRBJ1-1, is DTGVSQNPRHKITKRGQNVTFRCDPISEHNRLYWYRQTLGQGPEFLTYFQNEAQLEKSRLLSDRFSAERPKGSFSTLEIQRTEQGDSAMYLCASSFHSKGNTEAFFGQGTRLTVV.

This clonotype showed up just a few times. V and J are TRBV4-3 and TRBJ2-4; unclear D gene. The CDR3 covers 13 residues. Germline V CDR1 and CDR2: LGHNA, YSLEER. V lost 4 bases, J lost 12 bases, and 16 bases lay in between. The CDR3 region has the DNA TGCGCCAGCAGCCTCTTCGGACCTATAGATCAGTACTTC. The encoded protein is CASSLFGPIDQYF.

The J gene is TRBJ2-1, the V gene TRBV7-3; TRBD1 or TRBD2 may be the D gene (5 bases each). The CDR3 totals 18 residues. The germline CDR1 and CDR2 sequences are SGHTA and FQGTGA. V was pared by 5 bases and J by 8 bases, with 28 bases between. CDR3 nucleotides: TGTGCCAGCAGCGCGCCCCTCATCCCGGGACCCACCTCCTATGAGCAGTTCTTC. This codes for CASSAPLIPGPTSYEQFF.

V and J are TRBV5-6 and TRBJ2-5; 8 bases agree with TRBD1. The CDR3 runs 16 residues. V trimming: 4 bases; J trimming: 7 bases; junction bases outside the gene matches: 15. CDR1 and CDR2 from the germline V gene are SGHDT and YYEEEE. This CDR3 reads CASSLGDRSPRGTQYF. CDR3 nucleotides: TGTGCCAGCAGCCTGGGGGACAGGAGTCCGCGGGGGACCCAGTACTTC.

This chain connects TRBV20-1 to TRBJ1-1; 7 bases are a match to TRBD1. CDR1 DFQATT and CDR2 SNEGSKA come from the germline V gene (reference sequence). Germline trimming cut 3 bases from V and 7 bases from J; bases unmatched to any gene: 8. The CDR3 contains 13 residues. The CDR3 DNA reads TGCAGTGCTAGTATCAGGGGGGGCTATGAAGCTTTCTTT. Translated: CSASIRGGYEAFF.

This clonotype has more than one count but fewer than ten. V and J are TRBV18 and TRBJ2-1; no definite D call. The V end was cut by 2 bases, the J end by 4 bases, with 9 bases between. The CDR3 sequence is 14 residues long. Germline V lookup: CDR1 KGHSH, CDR2 LQKENI. CDR3 protein: CASSPGRQYNEQFF. CDR3 DNA: TGTGCCAGCTCACCAGGACGACAATACAATGAGCAGTTCTTC.